The 2 T cell receptor beta chains reported below all come from one sample, sequenced in a study of T cells after yellow fever vaccination. TCRdb recomputed calls from the 5' RACE reads with MiXCR, one row per CDR3 protein. The sample has approximately 300,000 distinct CDR3 sequences, around 10% seen once. Sequencing used CD4+ T cells sorted from PBMCs, obtained 45 days after the yellow fever booster vaccination. Receptors were obtained from a man younger than 30 who received the YFV17D yellow fever vaccine.

This clonotype has more than one count but fewer than ten. This chain connects TRBV20-1 to TRBJ2-7; 8 bases are a match to TRBD1. The V segment lost 5 bases and the J segment 4 bases; nucleotides outside the gene matches: 7. The germline CDR1 and CDR2 sequences are DFQATT and SNEGSKA (reference sequence). The CDR3 has 13 residues. The CDR3 nucleotides read TGCAGTGCTGCCTCTAGGACAGGGTACGAGCAGTACTTC. This sequence encodes CSAASRTGYEQYF.

This clonotype has a count of ten or more. The chain joins TRBV4-3 to TRBJ2-3; the match to TRBD2 covers 7 bases. This CDR3 has 15 amino acids. The germline gives CDR1 LGHNA, CDR2 YSLEER. The junction had 4 bases not matched to a gene; V was cut back by 1 base and J by 3 bases. CDR3 DNA: TGCGCCAGCAGCCAAGCTGCGGGGGAGACAGATACGCAGTATTTT. It encodes CASSQAAGETDTQYF.